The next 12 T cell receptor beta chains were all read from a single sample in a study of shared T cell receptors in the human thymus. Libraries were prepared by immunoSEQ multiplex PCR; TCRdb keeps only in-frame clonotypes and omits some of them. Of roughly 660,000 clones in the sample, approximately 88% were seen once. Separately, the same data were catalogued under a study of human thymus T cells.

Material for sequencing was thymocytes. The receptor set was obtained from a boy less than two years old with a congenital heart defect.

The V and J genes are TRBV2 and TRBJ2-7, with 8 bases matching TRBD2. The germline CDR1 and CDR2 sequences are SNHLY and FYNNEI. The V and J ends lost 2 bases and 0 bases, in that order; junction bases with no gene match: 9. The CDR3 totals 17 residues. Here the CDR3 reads CASSEKPSGRPSYEQYF. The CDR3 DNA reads TGTGCCAGCAGTGAAAAACCTAGCGGGCGCCCCTCCTACGAGCAGTACTTC.

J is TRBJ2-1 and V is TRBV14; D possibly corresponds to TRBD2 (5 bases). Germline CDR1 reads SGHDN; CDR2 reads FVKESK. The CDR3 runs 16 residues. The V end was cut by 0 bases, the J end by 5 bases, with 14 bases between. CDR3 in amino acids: CASSQDYQRSHNEQFF. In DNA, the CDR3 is TGTGCCAGCAGCCAAGATTACCAGCGGAGCCACAATGAGCAGTTCTTC.

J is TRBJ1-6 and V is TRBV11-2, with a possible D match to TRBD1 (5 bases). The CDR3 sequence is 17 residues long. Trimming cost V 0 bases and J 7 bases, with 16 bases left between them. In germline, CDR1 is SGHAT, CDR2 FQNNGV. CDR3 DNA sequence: TGTGCCAGCAGCTTAGATCAAGAACAGGCTGGGAATTCACCCCTCCACTTT. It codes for CASSLDQEQAGNSPLHF.

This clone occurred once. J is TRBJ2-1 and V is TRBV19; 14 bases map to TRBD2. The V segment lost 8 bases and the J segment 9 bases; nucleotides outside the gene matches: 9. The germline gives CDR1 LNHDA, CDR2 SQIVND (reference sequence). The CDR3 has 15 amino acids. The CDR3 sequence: CASSPGLAGEGEQFF. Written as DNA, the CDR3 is TGTGCCAGTTCTCCGGGACTAGCGGGAGAAGGTGAGCAGTTCTTC.

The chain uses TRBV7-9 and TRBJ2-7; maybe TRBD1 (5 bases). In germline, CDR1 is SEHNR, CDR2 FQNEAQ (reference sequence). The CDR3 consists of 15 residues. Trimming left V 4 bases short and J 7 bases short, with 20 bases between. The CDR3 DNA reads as TGTGCCAGCAGCTCAGGTGGCTTGGAGCCAGGGGAGCAGTACTTC. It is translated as CASSSGGLEPGEQYF. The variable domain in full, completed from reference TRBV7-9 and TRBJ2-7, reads DTGVSQNPRHKITKRGQNVTFRCDPISEHNRLYWYRQTLGQGPEFLTYFQNEAQLEKSRLLSDRFSAERPKGSFSTLEIQRTEQGDSAMYLCASSSGGLEPGEQYFGPGTRLTVT.

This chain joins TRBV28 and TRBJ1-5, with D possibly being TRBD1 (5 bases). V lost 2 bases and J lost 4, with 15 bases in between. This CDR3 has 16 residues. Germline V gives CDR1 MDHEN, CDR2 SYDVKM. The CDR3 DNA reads TGTGCCAGCAGTTTACCCGAAAGGACACAAAATCAGCCCCAGCATTTT. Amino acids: CASSLPERTQNQPQHF.

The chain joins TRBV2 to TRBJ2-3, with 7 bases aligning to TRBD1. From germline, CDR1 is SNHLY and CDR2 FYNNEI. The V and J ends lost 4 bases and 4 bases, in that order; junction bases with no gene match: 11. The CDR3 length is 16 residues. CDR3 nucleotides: TGTGCCAGCAGTGGTCCCCCAAGACAGGGATCAGATACGCAGTATTTT. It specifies CASSGPPRQGSDTQYF. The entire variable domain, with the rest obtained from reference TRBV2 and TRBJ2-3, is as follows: EPEVTQTPSHQVTQMGQEVILRCVPISNHLYFYWYRQILGQKVEFLVSFYNNEISEKSEIFDDQFSVERPDGSNFTLKIRSTKLEDSAMYFCASSGPPRQGSDTQYFGPGTRLTVL.

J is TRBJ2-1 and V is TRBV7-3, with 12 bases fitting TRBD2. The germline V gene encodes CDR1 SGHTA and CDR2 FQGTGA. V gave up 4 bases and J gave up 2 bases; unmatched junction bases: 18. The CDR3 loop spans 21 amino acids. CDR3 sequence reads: CASSSPGRTSGTQATYNEQFF. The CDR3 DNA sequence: TGTGCCAGCAGCTCCCCAGGGAGGACTAGCGGGACACAGGCAACCTACAATGAGCAGTTCTTC.

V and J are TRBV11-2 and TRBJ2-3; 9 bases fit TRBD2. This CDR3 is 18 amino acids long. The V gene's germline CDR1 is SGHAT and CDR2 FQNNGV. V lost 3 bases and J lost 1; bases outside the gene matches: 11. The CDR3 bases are TGTGCCAGCAGCTTTTGGTCTAGCGGGAAGGGGCGCACAGATACGCAGTATTTT. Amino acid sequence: CASSFWSSGKGRTDTQYF.

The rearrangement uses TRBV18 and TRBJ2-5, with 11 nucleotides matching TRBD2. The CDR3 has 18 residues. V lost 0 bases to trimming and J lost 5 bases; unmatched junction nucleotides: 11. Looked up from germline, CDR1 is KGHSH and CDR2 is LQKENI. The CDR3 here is CASSPPGSGRALGETQYF. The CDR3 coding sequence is TGTGCCAGCTCACCACCTGGTAGCGGGAGGGCCCTCGGGGAGACCCAGTACTTC.

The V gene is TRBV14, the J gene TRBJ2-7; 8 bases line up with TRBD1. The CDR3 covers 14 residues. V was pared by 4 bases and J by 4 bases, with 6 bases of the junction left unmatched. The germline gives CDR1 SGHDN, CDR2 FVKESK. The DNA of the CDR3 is TGTGCCAGCAGCCCACACCGGACAGGGTACGAGCAGTACTTC. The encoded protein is CASSPHRTGYEQYF.

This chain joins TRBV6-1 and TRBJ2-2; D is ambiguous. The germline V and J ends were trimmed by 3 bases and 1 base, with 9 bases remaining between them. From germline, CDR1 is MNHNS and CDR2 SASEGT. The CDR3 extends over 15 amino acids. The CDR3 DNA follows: TGTGCCAGCAGTGATTGGTGGCAGAACACCGGGGAGCTGTTTTTT. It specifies CASSDWWQNTGELFF.